The 16 T cell receptor beta chains below come from one sample, sequenced in a study of cytomegalovirus exposure and HLA in healthy donors. PCR primers comprised 60 Vbeta and 13 Jbeta primers. Repertoires were generated with immunoSEQ multiplex PCR, while TCRdb's copy carries only in-frame clones and drops some. The table lists approximately 100,000 clones, around 80% of them singletons. The material sequenced was PBMCs. The receptors shown here come from a woman aged 18-35 years in good health and CMV-seropositive.

V and J are TRBV11-1 and TRBJ1-4; no clear D gene. V was trimmed by 8 bases and J by 4 bases, leaving 8 bases between them. In germline, CDR1 is SGHAT, CDR2 FQDESV (reference sequence). CDR3 length: 12 amino acids. CDR3 loop: CASEGDNEKLFF. The CDR3 DNA follows: TGTGCCAGCGAGGGAGATAATGAAAAACTGTTTTTT. The entire variable domain, with the rest obtained from reference TRBV11-1 and TRBJ1-4, is as follows: EAEVAQSPRYKITEKSQAVAFWCDPISGHATLYWYRQILGQGPELLVQFQDESVVDDSQLPKDRFSAERLKGVDSTLKIQPAELGDSAMYLCASEGDNEKLFFGSGTQLSVL.

The chain uses TRBV4-2 and TRBJ2-7, with TRBD1 as a possible D gene (6 bases). Trimming pared 0 bases from V and 8 bases from J, leaving 17 bases between. Germline CDR1 reads LGHNA; CDR2 reads YNFKEQ. This CDR3 has 15 amino acids. CDR3 nucleotides: TGTGCCAGCAGCCAAGATAGGGACACCACCTCCCAGCAGTACTTC. Translation gives CASSQDRDTTSQQYF.

The DNA of the CDR3 is TGTGCCAGCAGTTACACAGTTTCGAACACTGAAGCTTTCTTT. It specifies CASSYTVSNTEAFF. The V call is TRBV6-5, the J call TRBJ1-1; D gene ambiguous. This CDR3 region has 14 residues. V was clipped by 2 bases and J by 1 base, with 8 bases between them. Germline V gives CDR1 MNHEY, CDR2 SVGAGI.

As DNA, the CDR3 is TGTGCCAGCAGTGGGGCGGACAGGGTAAGAAATGAAGCTTTCTTT. Translation gives CASSGADRVRNEAFF. The chain links TRBV6-6 to TRBJ1-1; 8 nucleotides align to TRBD1. The CDR3 has 15 amino acids. CDR1 is MNHNY and CDR2 is SVGAGI in the germline V gene (reference sequence). V lost 5 bases and J lost 7; bases outside the gene matches: 12.

This chain links TRBV6-1 with TRBJ1-1, with 9 nucleotides matching TRBD1. Germline loops: CDR1 MNHNS, CDR2 SASEGT. Trimming cost V 10 bases and J 4 bases; bases outside gene matches: 13. The CDR3 has 15 residues. The DNA for the CDR3 is TGTGCCATCTCTCCTATACAGGGGGCCATCACTGAAGCTTTCTTT. Translating gives CAISPIQGAITEAFF.

This chain connects TRBV5-6 to TRBJ2-7; TRBD1 agrees at 10 bases. Trimming cost V 0 bases and J 9 bases; bases outside gene matches: 6. The CDR3 is 14 amino acids. Germline CDR1 SGHDT, CDR2 YYEEEE. Here the CDR3 DNA reads TGTGCCAGCAGCTTGGGACAGGGGGCCACAGGGCAGTACTTC. Translating gives CASSLGQGATGQYF.

The chain carries TRBV10-3 and TRBJ1-1; D ambiguous. V gave up 8 bases and J gave up 3 bases, with 13 bases separating them. This CDR3 is built from 13 residues. Germline V gene sequence: CDR1 ENHRY, CDR2 SYGVKD. Here the CDR3 reads CAIGGLRDTEAFF. The CDR3 bases are TGTGCCATCGGAGGCCTGCGGGACACTGAAGCTTTCTTT.

The J gene is TRBJ2-7, the V gene TRBV28; 7 bases agree with TRBD2. The V gene end was trimmed by 7 bases and the J gene end by 6 bases; junction bases not matched to a gene: 12. The CDR3 spans 14 residues. CDR1 MDHEN and CDR2 SYDVKM come from the germline V gene. In nucleotides, the CDR3 is TGTGCCAGCAACTTCGCTGGGGGGGTAACCGAGCAGTACTTC. This encodes CASNFAGGVTEQYF.

V is TRBV6-5 and J is TRBJ1-5, with a tentative D call TRBD1 (5 bases). The V gene lost 0 bases and the J gene lost 4 bases, with 7 bases spanning the gap. CDR1 is MNHEY and CDR2 is SVGAGI in the germline V gene. The CDR3 loop spans 14 amino acids. In DNA, the CDR3 is TGTGCCAGCAGTTACTCAAGGGGTAATCAGCCCCAGCATTTT. Translation: CASSYSRGNQPQHF.

Comment on this clone: At one end, the junction sequence differs from germline, possibly due to a read error. The chain combines TRBV2 with TRBJ1-2, with no clear D. CDR1 SNHLY and CDR2 FYNNEI come from the germline V gene. This CDR3 contains 14 residues. The CDR3 nucleotides read TGTGCCAGCAGCGAAGTGGGAGTGCTCCATGGCTACACCTTC. The encoded protein is CASSEVGVLHGYTF.

There are a few counts of this clone. The chain uses TRBV18 and TRBJ2-7; D gene unclear. The CDR3 is 13 amino acids. V was cut by 6 bases and J by 3 bases, with 12 bases left in between. Germline CDR1 and CDR2: KGHSH and LQKENI. The CDR3 DNA reads TGTGCCAGCTCGCGGAATTCAGTCTACGAGCAGTACTTC. Its translation: CASSRNSVYEQYF.

This chain connects TRBV7-9 to TRBJ1-2, with TRBD1 matching over 8 bases. CDR3 length equals 15 residues. Germline CDR1 is SEHNR and CDR2 is FQNEAQ (reference sequence). The V gene end was trimmed by 5 bases and the J gene end by 5 bases; junction bases not matched to a gene: 10. CDR3 amino acids: CASSPPGQGGYGYTF. CDR3 nucleotides: TGTGCCAGCAGCCCACCCGGACAGGGAGGGTATGGCTACACCTTC.

This sequence joins TRBV11-2 and TRBJ1-2, with D possibly TRBD1 on 5 matching bases. The germline V gene has CDR1 SGHAT and CDR2 FQNNGV. Trimming took 1 base from V and 4 from J, leaving 7 bases between them. The CDR3 runs 13 residues. DNA of the CDR3: TGTGCCAGCAGCTTAGGGCAGGGCTATGGCTACACCTTC. The encoded protein is CASSLGQGYGYTF.

This clone showed up just a few times. The gene calls are TRBV7-9 and TRBJ2-5, with 8 bases matching TRBD1. Trimming took 3 bases from V and 1 from J; bases not matched to a gene: 4. CDR1 is SEHNR, CDR2 FQNEAQ, per germline (reference sequence). There are 15 residues in the CDR3. The CDR3 region has the DNA TGTGCCAGCAGCTTTGGCACAGGGGGCCAAGAGACCCAGTACTTC. It codes for CASSFGTGGQETQYF.

This clone showed up just once. The V gene is TRBV5-1, the J gene TRBJ2-5; 9 bases are shared with TRBD2. The germline V gene has CDR1 SGHRS and CDR2 YFSETQ. This CDR3 comprises 15 residues. V lost 1 base, J lost 5 bases, and 6 bases stayed unmatched. CDR3 residues: CASSLLAGVGETQYF. CDR3 nucleotide sequence: TGCGCCAGCAGCTTGTTAGCGGGAGTGGGGGAGACCCAGTACTTC. The full variable domain, completed using reference TRBV5-1 and TRBJ2-5, is KAGVTQTPRYLIKTRGQQVTLSCSPISGHRSVSWYQQTPGQGLQFLFEYFSETQRNKGNFPGRFSGRQFSNSRSEMNVSTLELGDSALYLCASSLLAGVGETQYFGPGTRLLVL.

The chain has TRBV19 and TRBJ2-4; TRBD1 matches at 8 bases. V dropped 5 bases and J dropped 15; count of bases not matched to a gene: 9. The CDR3 is 12 residues long. Looked up from germline, CDR1 is LNHDA and CDR2 is SQIVND (reference sequence). DNA for the CDR3: TGTGCCAGTAGTTCCCCCTCGGGACAGGCGTACTTC. Encoded protein: CASSSPSGQAYF.